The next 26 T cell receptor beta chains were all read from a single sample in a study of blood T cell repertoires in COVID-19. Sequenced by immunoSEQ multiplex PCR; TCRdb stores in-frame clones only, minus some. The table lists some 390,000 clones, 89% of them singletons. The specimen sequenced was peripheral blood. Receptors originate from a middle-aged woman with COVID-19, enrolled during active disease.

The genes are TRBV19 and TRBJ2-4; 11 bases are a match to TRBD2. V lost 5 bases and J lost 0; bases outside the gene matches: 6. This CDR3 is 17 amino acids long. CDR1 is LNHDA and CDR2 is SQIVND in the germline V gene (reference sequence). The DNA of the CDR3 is TGTGCCAGTAGTTTAGCGGGAGGGATATTAGCCAAAAACATTCAGTACTTC. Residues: CASSLAGGILAKNIQYF.

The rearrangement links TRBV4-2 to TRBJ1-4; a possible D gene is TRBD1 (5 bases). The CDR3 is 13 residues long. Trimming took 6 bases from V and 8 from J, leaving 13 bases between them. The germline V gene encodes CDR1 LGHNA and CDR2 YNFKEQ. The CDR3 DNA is TGTGCCAGCAGGTCGCAGGGTTACGAAAAACTGTTTTTT. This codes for CASRSQGYEKLFF.

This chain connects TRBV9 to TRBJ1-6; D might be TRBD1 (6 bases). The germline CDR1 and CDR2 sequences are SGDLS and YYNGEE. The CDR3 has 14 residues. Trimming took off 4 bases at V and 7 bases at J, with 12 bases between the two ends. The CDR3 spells CASSSRQGNSPLHF. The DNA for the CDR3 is TGTGCCAGCAGCTCCCGGCAGGGGAATTCACCCCTCCACTTT.

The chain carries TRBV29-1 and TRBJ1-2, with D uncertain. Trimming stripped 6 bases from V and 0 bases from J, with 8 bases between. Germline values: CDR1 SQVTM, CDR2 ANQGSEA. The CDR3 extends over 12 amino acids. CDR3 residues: CSVSGTNYGYTF. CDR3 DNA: TGCAGCGTCTCGGGTACTAACTATGGCTACACCTTC.

CDR3 DNA sequence: TGTGCCAGCAGCTCGGCAAGACCCGGAGAGAAACTGTTTTTT. It translates to CASSSARPGEKLFF. The genes are TRBV7-9 and TRBJ1-4, with unresolved D. V gave up 4 bases and J gave up 11 bases, with 17 bases separating them. Germline V gene lookup returns CDR1 SEHNR and CDR2 FQNEAQ (reference sequence). The CDR3 length is 14 residues.

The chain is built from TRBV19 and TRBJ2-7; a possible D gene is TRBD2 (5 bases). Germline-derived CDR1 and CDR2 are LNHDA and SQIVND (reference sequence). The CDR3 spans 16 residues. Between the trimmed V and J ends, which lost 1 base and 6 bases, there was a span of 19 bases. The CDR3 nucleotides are TGTGCCAGTAGTATAGGAGGAAGCCTAGCTCTTTTCGAGCAGTACTTC. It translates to CASSIGGSLALFEQYF.

The chain's CDR3 is CATRAGQANEKLFF. The CDR3, as DNA: TGTGCCACCAGGGCGGGACAGGCTAATGAAAAACTGTTTTTT. The chain employs TRBV15 and TRBJ1-4, with TRBD1 identical over 8 bases. J gave up 3 bases and V 6 bases, and 3 bases lay outside the gene matches. CDR1 LNHNV and CDR2 YYDKDF come from the germline V gene (reference sequence). CDR3 size: 14 residues. Filled out from reference TRBV15 and TRBJ1-4, the complete variable domain reads DAMVIQNPRYQVTQFGKPVTLSCSQTLNHNVMYWYQQKSSQAPKLLFHYYDKDFNNEADTPDNFQSRRPNTSFCFLDIRSPGLGDTAMYLCATRAGQANEKLFFGSGTQLSVL.

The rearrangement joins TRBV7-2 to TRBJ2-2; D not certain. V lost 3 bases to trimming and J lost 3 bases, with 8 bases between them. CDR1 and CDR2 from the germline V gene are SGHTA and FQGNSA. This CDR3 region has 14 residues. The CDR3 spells CASSFEVYTGELFF. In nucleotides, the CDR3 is TGTGCCAGCAGCTTTGAGGTTTACACCGGGGAGCTGTTTTTT.

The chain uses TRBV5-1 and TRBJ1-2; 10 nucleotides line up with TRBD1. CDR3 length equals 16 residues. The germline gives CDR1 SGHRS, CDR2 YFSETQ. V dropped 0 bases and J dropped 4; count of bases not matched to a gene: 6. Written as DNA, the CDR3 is TGCGCCAGCAGCTTGGCCTGGGACAGGGGTACCTATGGCTACACCTTC. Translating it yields CASSLAWDRGTYGYTF.

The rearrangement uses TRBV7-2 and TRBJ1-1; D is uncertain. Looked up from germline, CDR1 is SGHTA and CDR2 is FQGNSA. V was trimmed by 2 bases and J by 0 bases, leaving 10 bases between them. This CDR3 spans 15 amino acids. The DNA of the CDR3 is TGTGCCAGCAGCTTAACCCCGGTCATGAACACTGAAGCTTTCTTT. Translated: CASSLTPVMNTEAFF.

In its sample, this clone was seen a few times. The CDR3 protein is CAWSSRDILYEQYF. DNA for the CDR3: TGTGCCTGGAGTTCGAGGGACATCCTCTACGAGCAGTACTTC. The chain recombines TRBV30 with TRBJ2-7, with D tentatively TRBD1 (6 bases). Germline V lookup: CDR1 GTSNPN, CDR2 SVGIG (reference sequence). V was shortened by 2 bases and J by 3 bases, with 14 bases between the two germline ends. The CDR3 consists of 14 residues.

The CDR3 protein is CASSFGGTGTYEQYF. CDR3 in DNA: TGTGCCAGCAGTTTCGGCGGGACAGGTACCTACGAGCAGTACTTC. The chain joins TRBV28 to TRBJ2-7; 8 bases match TRBD1. This CDR3 spans 15 amino acids. The V gene end was trimmed by 3 bases and the J gene end by 2 bases; junction bases not matched to a gene: 6. Germline V CDR1 and CDR2: MDHEN, SYDVKM.

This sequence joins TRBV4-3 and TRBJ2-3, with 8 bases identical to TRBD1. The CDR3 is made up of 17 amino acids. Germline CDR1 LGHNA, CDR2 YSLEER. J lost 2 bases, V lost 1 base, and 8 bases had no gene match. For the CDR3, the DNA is TGCGCCAGCAGCCAAGGGCGGACAGGGAACCCCACAGATACGCAGTATTTT. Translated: CASSQGRTGNPTDTQYF.

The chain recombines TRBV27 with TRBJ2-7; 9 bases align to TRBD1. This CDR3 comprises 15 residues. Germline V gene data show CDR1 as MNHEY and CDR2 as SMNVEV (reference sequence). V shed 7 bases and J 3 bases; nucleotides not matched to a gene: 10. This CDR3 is CASIQTGTGSYEQYF. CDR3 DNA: TGTGCCAGCATTCAAACGGGGACAGGGAGCTACGAGCAGTACTTC.

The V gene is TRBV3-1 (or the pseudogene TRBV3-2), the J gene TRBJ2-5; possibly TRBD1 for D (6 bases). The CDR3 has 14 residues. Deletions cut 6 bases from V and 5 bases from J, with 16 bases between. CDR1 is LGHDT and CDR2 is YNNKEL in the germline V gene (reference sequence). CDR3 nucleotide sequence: TGTGCCAGCAGGCAGGGGATCCCAACGGAGACCCAGTACTTC. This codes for CASRQGIPTETQYF.

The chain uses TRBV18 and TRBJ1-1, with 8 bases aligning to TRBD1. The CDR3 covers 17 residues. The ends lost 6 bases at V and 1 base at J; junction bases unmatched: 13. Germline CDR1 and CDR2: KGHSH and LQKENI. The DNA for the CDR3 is TGTGCCAGCTCCGAGGTGATGACAGGGGTAGGGAACACTGAAGCTTTCTTT. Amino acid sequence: CASSEVMTGVGNTEAFF. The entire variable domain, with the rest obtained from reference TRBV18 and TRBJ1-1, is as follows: NAGVMQNPRHLVRRRGQEARLRCSPMKGHSHVYWYRQLPEEGLKFMVYLQKENIIDESGMPKERFSAEFPKEGPSILRIQQVVRGDSAAYFCASSEVMTGVGNTEAFFGQGTRLTVV.

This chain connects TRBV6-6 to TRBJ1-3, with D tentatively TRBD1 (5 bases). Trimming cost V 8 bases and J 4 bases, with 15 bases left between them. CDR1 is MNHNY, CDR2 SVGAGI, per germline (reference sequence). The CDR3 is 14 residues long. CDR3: CASSLGGGGNTIYF. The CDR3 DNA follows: TGTGCCAGCTCCCTCGGCGGGGGAGGAAACACCATATATTTT.

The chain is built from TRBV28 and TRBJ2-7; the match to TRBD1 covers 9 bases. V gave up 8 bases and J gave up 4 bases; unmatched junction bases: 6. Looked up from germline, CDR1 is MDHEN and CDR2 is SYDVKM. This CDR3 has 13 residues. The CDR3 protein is CASYSGQGYEQYF. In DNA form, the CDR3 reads TGTGCCAGCTATTCGGGACAGGGTTACGAGCAGTACTTC.

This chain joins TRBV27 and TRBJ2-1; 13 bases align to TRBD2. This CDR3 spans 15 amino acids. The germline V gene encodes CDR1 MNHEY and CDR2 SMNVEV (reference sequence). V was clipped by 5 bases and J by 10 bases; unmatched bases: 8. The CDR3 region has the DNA TGTGCCAGCAGTCTCGGGACTAGCGGGGAAGGGGAGCAGTTCTTC. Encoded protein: CASSLGTSGEGEQFF.

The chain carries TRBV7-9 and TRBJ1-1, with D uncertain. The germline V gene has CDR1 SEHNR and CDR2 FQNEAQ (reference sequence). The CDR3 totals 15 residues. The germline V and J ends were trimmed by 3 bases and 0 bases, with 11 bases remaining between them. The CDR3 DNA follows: TGTGCCAGCAGCTTGTCCAGTCAACTGAACACTGAAGCTTTCTTT. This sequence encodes CASSLSSQLNTEAFF.

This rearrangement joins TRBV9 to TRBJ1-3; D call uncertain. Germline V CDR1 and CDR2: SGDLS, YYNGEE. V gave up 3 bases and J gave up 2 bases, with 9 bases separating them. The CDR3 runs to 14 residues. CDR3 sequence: CASSGGGTGNTIYF. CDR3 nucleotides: TGTGCCAGCAGCGGGGGAGGGACTGGAAACACCATATATTTT.

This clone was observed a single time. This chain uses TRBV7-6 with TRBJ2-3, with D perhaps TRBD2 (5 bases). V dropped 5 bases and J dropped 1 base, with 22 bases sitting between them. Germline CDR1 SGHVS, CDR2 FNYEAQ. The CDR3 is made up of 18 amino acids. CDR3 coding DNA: TGTGCCAGCAGCCTCAAGGAGGAATGGCGGTCTCGCACAGATACGCAGTATTTT. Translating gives CASSLKEEWRSRTDTQYF.

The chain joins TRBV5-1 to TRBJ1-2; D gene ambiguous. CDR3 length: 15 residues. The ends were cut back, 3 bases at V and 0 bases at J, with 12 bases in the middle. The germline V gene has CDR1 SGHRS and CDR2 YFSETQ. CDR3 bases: TGCGCCAGCAGCTCGACCGGGTTACCTAACTATGGCTACACCTTC. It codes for CASSSTGLPNYGYTF.

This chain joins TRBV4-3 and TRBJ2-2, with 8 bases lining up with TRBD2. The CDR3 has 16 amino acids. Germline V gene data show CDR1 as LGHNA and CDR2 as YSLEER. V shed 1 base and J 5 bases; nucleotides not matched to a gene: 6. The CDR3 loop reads CASSQGRGLVTGELFF. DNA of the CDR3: TGCGCCAGCAGCCAAGGTCGGGGACTAGTAACCGGGGAGCTGTTTTTT.

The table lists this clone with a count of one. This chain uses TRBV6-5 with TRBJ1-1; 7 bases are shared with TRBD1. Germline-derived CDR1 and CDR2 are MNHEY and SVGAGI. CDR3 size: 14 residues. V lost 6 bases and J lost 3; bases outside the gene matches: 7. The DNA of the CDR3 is TGTGCCAGCAGGGGCCCTGACAGGGACACTGAAGCTTTCTTT. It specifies CASRGPDRDTEAFF.

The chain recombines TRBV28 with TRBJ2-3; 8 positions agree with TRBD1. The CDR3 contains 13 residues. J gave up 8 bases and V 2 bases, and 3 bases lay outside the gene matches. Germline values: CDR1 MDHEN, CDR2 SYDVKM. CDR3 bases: TGTGCCAGCAGTTTAATCGACAGGGGTACGCAGTATTTT. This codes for CASSLIDRGTQYF.